This TCR beta chain was observed in a study of blood T cell repertoires in COVID-19. About the study: The United States, Italy and Spain were the sources of the acute and convalescent COVID-19 samples.

Produced via immunoSEQ multiplex PCR; TCRdb's table is partial and in-frame only. The profile shows 250,000 to 300,000 clones, about nine tenths of them singletons. Participant age was roughly 18 to 89 years, and participants resided in around 24 US areas. Before being deemed recovered, Cohort 3 donors had two negative PCRs, clearance, or symptom resolution. Germline V lookup: CDR1 LNHDA, CDR2 SQIVND (reference sequence). The CDR3 is 17 amino acids. V shed 9 bases and J 4 bases; nucleotides not matched to a gene: 8. The rearrangement links TRBV19 to TRBJ2-2, with TRBD2 matching over 16 bases. Sequenced input: PBMCs or T cells enriched from blood (not recorded which). The clonotype originates from a woman in her forties who had recovered from COVID-19. The CDR3 sequence: CASSLGTSGRVTGELFF. The CDR3 DNA reads as TGTGCCAGCTCGTTGGGGACTAGCGGGAGGGTCACCGGGGAGCTGTTTTTT.